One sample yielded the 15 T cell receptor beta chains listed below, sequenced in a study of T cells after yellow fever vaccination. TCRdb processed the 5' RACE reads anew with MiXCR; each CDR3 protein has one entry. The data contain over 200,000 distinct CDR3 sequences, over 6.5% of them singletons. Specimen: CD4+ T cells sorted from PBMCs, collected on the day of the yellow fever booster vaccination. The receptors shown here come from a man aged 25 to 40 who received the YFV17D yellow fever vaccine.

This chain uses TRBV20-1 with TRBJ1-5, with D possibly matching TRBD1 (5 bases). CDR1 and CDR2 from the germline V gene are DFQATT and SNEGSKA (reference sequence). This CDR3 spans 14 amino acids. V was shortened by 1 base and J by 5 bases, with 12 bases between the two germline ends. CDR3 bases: TGCAGTGCTAGAGTGGGGACCCCTGATCAGCCCCAGCATTTT. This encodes CSARVGTPDQPQHF.

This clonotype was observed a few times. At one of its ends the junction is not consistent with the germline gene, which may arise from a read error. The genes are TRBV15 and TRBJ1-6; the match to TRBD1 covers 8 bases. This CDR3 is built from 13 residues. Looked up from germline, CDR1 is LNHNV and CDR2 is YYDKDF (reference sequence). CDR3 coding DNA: TGTGCCAGCAGCACAGGGGGGAATTCACCCCTCCACTTT. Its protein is CASSTGGNSPLHF.

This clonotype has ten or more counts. Written as DNA, the CDR3 is TGTGCCAGCTCCCGAGGGCCGGGGCAAGAGACCCAGTACTTC. Protein sequence: CASSRGPGQETQYF. This chain uses TRBV18 with TRBJ2-5; D is perhaps TRBD2 (5 bases). The V gene lost 6 bases and the J gene lost 2 bases, with 13 bases spanning the gap. The germline V gene encodes CDR1 KGHSH and CDR2 LQKENI. This CDR3 contains 14 residues.

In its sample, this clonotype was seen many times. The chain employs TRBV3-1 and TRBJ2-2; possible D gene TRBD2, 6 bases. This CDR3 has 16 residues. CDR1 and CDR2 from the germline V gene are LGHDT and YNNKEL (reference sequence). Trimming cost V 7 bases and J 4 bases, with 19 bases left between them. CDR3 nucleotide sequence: TGTGCCAGCACCCCAGGTCGGGGAGGAAGCACCGGGGAGCTGTTTTTT. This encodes CASTPGRGGSTGELFF.

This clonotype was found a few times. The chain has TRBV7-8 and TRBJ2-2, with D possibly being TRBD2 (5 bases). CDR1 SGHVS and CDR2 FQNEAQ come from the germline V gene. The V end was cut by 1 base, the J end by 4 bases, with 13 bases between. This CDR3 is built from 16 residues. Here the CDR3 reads CASSLVRVRGTGELFF. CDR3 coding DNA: TGTGCCAGCAGCTTAGTTAGGGTTCGGGGCACCGGGGAGCTGTTTTTT. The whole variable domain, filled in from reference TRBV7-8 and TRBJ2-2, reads GAGVSQSPRYKVAKRGQDVALRCDPISGHVSLFWYQQALGQGPEFLTYFQNEAQLDKSGLPSDRFFAERPEGSVSTLKIQRTQQEDSAVYLCASSLVRVRGTGELFFGEGSRLTVL.

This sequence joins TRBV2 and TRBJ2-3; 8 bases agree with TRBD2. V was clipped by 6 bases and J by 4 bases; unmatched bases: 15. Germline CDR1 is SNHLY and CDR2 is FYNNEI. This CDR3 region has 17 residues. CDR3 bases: TGTGCCAGCAGGGAGAAAGCCCTAGCGGGCGGCCCAGATACGCAGTATTTT. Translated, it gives CASREKALAGGPDTQYF.

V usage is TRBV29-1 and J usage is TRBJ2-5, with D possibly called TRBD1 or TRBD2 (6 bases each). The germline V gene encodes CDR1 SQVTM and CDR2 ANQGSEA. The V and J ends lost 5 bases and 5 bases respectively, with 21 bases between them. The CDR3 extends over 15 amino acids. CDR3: CSVLGGQEHFETQYF. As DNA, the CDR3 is TGCAGCGTTTTAGGGGGGCAGGAACATTTTGAGACCCAGTACTTC. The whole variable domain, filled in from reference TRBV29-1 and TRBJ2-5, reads SAVISQKPSRDICQRGTSLTIQCQVDSQVTMMFWYRQQPGQSLTLIATANQGSEATYESGFVIDKFPISRPNLTFSTLTVSNMSPEDSSIYLCSVLGGQEHFETQYFGPGTRLLVL.

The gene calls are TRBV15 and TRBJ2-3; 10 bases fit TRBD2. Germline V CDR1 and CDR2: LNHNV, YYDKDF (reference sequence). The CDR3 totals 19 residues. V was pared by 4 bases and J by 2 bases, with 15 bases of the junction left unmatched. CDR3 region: CATSKKLVVAGGSTDTQYF. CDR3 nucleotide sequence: TGTGCCACCAGCAAAAAATTGGTCGTAGCGGGAGGTTCCACAGATACGCAGTATTTT.

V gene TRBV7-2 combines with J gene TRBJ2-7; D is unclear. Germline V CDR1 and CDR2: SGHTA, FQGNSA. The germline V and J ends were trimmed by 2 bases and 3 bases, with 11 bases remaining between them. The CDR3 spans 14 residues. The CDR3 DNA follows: TGTGCCAGCAGCTTATATAGAGAGTACTACGAGCAGTACTTC. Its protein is CASSLYREYYEQYF.

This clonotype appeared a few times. The DNA of the CDR3 is TGTGCCAGCAGCCGCTTACAGGGCGTGAACACTGAAGCTTTCTTT. Protein sequence: CASSRLQGVNTEAFF. V gene TRBV2 combines with J gene TRBJ1-1; TRBD1 might be the D (6 bases). Between the trimmed V and J ends, which lost 6 bases and 0 bases, there was a span of 14 bases. The CDR3 totals 15 residues. The V gene's germline CDR1 is SNHLY and CDR2 FYNNEI.

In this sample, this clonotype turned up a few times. CDR3 sequence reads: CASSLSGGEHEQYF. The CDR3 coding sequence is TGTGCCAGCAGTTTATCCGGGGGGGAGCACGAGCAGTACTTC. The chain combines TRBV12-3 or TRBV12-4 with TRBJ2-7, with 8 bases that match TRBD2. The CDR3 length is 14 residues. V lost 2 bases to trimming and J lost 5 bases; unmatched junction nucleotides: 5.

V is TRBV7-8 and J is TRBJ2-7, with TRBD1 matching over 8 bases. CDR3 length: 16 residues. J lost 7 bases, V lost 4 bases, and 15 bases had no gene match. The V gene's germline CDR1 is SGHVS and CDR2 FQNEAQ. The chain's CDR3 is CASSSTQGARSREQYF. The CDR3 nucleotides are TGTGCCAGCAGCTCGACCCAGGGGGCTAGGTCTCGGGAGCAGTACTTC.

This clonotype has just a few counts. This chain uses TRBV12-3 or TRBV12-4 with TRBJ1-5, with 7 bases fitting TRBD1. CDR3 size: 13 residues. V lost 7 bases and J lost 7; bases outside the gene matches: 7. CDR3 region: CASTTTGNQPQHF. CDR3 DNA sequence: TGTGCCAGCACCACGACAGGGAACCAGCCCCAGCATTTT.

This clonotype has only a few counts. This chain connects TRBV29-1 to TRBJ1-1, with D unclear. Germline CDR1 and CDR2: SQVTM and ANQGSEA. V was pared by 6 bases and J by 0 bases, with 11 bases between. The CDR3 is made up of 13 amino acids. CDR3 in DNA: TGCAGCGTGAGTCCCAGATTGAACACTGAAGCTTTCTTT. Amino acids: CSVSPRLNTEAFF.

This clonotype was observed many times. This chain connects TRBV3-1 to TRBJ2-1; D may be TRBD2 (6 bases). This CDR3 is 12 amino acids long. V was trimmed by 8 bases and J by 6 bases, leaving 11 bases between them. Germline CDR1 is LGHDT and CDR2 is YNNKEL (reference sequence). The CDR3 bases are TGTGCCAGCGGAGGGTTCGCCAATGAGCAGTTCTTC. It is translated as CASGGFANEQFF.